This TCR beta chain was recorded in a study of response to subunit inactivated influenza vaccine. This CDR3 region has 16 residues. Trimming cost V 6 bases and J 7 bases; bases outside gene matches: 14. TCRdb re-called the RT-PCR reads with MiXCR, one entry per CDR3 protein. This table holds more than 200,000 distinct CDR3 sequences, 10% to 15% found once. General study findings and limits: Authors proposed each seasonal influenza vaccination draws in few new T cells.

This clonotype was found many times. Its antigen is not identified. The chain joins TRBV12-3 or TRBV12-4 to TRBJ1-2, with 10 bases identical to TRBD1. The sequencing here drew on non-naive T cells sorted from PBMCs, taken less than 15 days before vaccination. This receptor was obtained from a man between 45 and 60 years old who received an inactivated influenza vaccine. The CDR3 nucleotides are TGTGCCAGCAGGGGGCTACGGGACAGGGGAAGGAGTGGCTACACCTTC. Protein sequence: CASRGLRDRGRSGYTF.